This T cell receptor beta chain was profiled in a study of memory B cells and T cells in multiple sclerosis. The CDR3 is 15 residues long. Trimming at V came to 0 bases and at J to 4 bases, leaving 3 bases not matched to a gene. Per germline, CDR1 SGHRS and CDR2 YFSETQ. Broader study findings: Shared clonotype counts depended on differing compartment clone-set sizes and were normalized.

The repertoire was sequenced with immunoSEQ multiplex PCR; TCRdb's copy has only in-frame clones and lacks some. The data show roughly 14,000 clones, roughly three quarters seen once. A note on this clone: Its antigen is not known. Other nucleotide sequences in the sample specify the same CDR3.

The TCR was taken from a human donor with multiple sclerosis. The chain links TRBV5-1 to TRBJ2-1; 8 positions agree with TRBD2. The specimen was memory (CD45RO+) CD4+ T cells from blood. CDR3 sequence reads: CASSLGLAGYNEQFF. As DNA, the CDR3 is TGCGCCAGCAGCTTGGGGCTAGCGGGTTACAATGAGCAGTTCTTC.